This paragraph reports one TCR beta chain. The data were obtained in a study of glioma-infiltrating T cells. Using RNA template, CDR3s of TCR alpha and beta were amplified with iRepertoire arm-PCR. One entry per CDR3 protein, called by TCRdb with MiXCR from the multiplex PCR reads. The sample has a few hundred thousand distinct CDR3 sequences; around 38% are singletons. Per the germline V gene, CDR1 is KGHSH and CDR2 is LQKENI. The CDR3 spans 15 residues. The germline V and J ends were trimmed by 3 bases and 5 bases, with 14 bases remaining between them. V gene TRBV18 combines with J gene TRBJ2-1, with TRBD1 as a possible D gene (6 bases). Sequencing used glioma tissue, nonneoplastic brain tissue, or PBMCs (not recorded which). This receptor was identified in a human donor with low-grade glioma or glioblastoma, undergoing nonglioma brain surgery, or in good health (not recorded which). CDR3 in DNA: TGTGCCAGCTCACCGTCAGGGGTCTTAAACAATGAGCAGTTCTTC. This encodes CASSPSGVLNNEQFF.